Listed below are T cell receptor beta chains from one sample, sequenced in a study of blood T cell repertoires in COVID-19. The data were produced by immunoSEQ multiplex PCR, yet TCRdb's version contains in-frame clones alone and is incomplete. The sample contains a few hundred thousand clones, roughly four fifths of which appear only once. Sequences were obtained from peripheral blood. The receptors were sampled from a person aged 70 to 85 with COVID-19, enrolled during active disease. Both conserved end residues are part of each CDR3. A D gene is named only where the DNA matches it firmly. The listing skips clone size in some rows; elsewhere it reads once, few, many or a size class.

TRBV19	TRBJ2-2	NA	NA	TGTGCCACCTCGGAGGGGGCGGGGTACACCGGGGAGCTGTTTTTT	CATSEGAGYTGELFF
TRBV5-1	TRBJ2-6	NA	NA	TGCGCCAGCAGCCTTGGACTGCTGGCTGGGGCCAACGTCCTGACTTTC	CASSLGLLAGANVLTF
TRBV6-5	TRBJ2-5	NA	NA	TGTGCCAGCAGTTACTTGTCGCGTGATAAGACCCAGTACTTC	CASSYLSRDKTQYF
TRBV6-5	TRBJ1-6	NA	NA	TGTGCCAGCAATATGGACGGGGGGAAAGATTCACCCCTCCACTTT	CASNMDGGKDSPLHF
TRBV11-3	TRBJ2-7	NA	NA	TGTGCCAGCAGCTTAGCCGGGGACGAGCAGTACTTC	CASSLAGDEQYF
TRBV7-2	TRBJ2-3	NA	TRBD2	TGTGCCAGCAGCCGGCGGACTAGCGGGCTCACAGATACGCAGTATTTT	CASSRRTSGLTDTQYF
TRBV19	TRBJ2-7	NA	TRBD2	TGTGCCAGTAGTACAGATCTAGCGGGAGGGCCCCACGAGCAGTACTTC	CASSTDLAGGPHEQYF
TRBV7-9	TRBJ2-5	NA	NA	TGTGCCAGCAGCTTAGCGGCTAGCGTTGAGACCCAGTACTTC	CASSLAASVETQYF
TRBV24-1	TRBJ2-5	NA	TRBD1	TGTGCCACCAGTGAGGGACAGGCACATCTGGTAACCACACAGGGGACCCAGTACTTC	CATSEGQAHLVTTQGTQYF
TRBV3-1/TRBV3-2	TRBJ2-1	NA	NA	TGTGCCAGCAGCCCCGGTAGGGGTTGGAATGAGCAGTTCTTC	CASSPGRGWNEQFF
TRBV5-5	TRBJ2-6	NA	NA	TGTGCCAGCAGCTCGGGACTGAGCTCTGGGGCCAACGTCCTGACTTTC	CASSSGLSSGANVLTF
TRBV18	TRBJ2-1	NA	NA	TGTGCCAGCTCACCACAGACAGGTACTAGGGGGAATGAGCAGTTCTTC	CASSPQTGTRGNEQFF
TRBV6-5	TRBJ1-5	NA	NA	TGTGCCAGCAGTCGTGGGGGGAGCAATCAGCCCCAGCATTTT	CASSRGGSNQPQHF
TRBV5-6	TRBJ1-5	NA	NA	TGTGCCAGCAGCTTGTTTCGGGAGTATAGCAATCAGCCCCAGCATTTT	CASSLFREYSNQPQHF
TRBV6-5	TRBJ1-5	NA	NA	TGTGCCAGCTCTGGGGCAGGGGATCAGCCCCAGCATTTT	CASSGAGDQPQHF
TRBV5-1	TRBJ2-1	NA	TRBD2	TGCGCCAGCAGCCTAGGGACTAGCGGGTACAATGAGCAGTTCTTC	CASSLGTSGYNEQFF
TRBV20-1	TRBJ2-7	NA	NA	TGCAGTGCTACGGGAGTCGCCGAGCAGTACTTC	CSATGVAEQYF
TRBV5-1	TRBJ1-1	few	NA	TGCGCCAGCAGCTTGGTGGGCAGCTCTGAAGCTTTCTTT	CASSLVGSSEAFF
TRBV5-6	TRBJ1-6	NA	NA	TGTGCCAGCAGCGAGGAGGGATGGAATTCACCCCTCCACTTT	CASSEEGWNSPLHF
TRBV7-2	TRBJ2-3	NA	NA	TGTGCCAGCAGCCCAACTAGTGTTGGGGATACGCAGTATTTT	CASSPTSVGDTQYF